The rows below give T cell receptor beta chains drawn from one sample of a study of cytomegalovirus exposure and HLA in healthy donors. Method: immunoSEQ multiplex PCR; TCRdb's copy keeps in-frame clones and lacks some. Among roughly 220,000 clones, around 83% were seen once, and the ten largest hold less than 3%. Sequencing used PBMCs. These receptors were obtained from a woman in her thirties or forties in good health and CMV-seronegative. CDR3s include the opening cysteine and the closing phenylalanine or tryptophan. Each record gives: V gene, D gene, clone size, J gene, CDR3 DNA, CDR3 protein. A D gene is named only where the DNA matches it firmly. Some rows mark clone size as missing; the rest say once, few, many or name a class of expanded clone.

TRBV27	TRBD1	NA	TRBJ1-2	TGTGCCAGCAGCAGATCCACAGGGGGCTATGGCTACACCTTC	CASSRSTGGYGYTF
TRBV27	TRBD2	NA	TRBJ2-2	TGTGCCAGCAGTTTAATGGCGGGAGGGAACACCGGGGAGCTGTTTTTT	CASSLMAGGNTGELFF
TRBV6-1	TRBD2	few	TRBJ2-5	TGTGCCAGCAGTGAATCGGGGGAGGGGACCCAGTACTTC	CASSESGEGTQYF
TRBV7-9	NA	NA	TRBJ1-1	TGTGCCAGCAGCTTAGGAATAGGGGGGAACACTGAAGCTTTCTTT	CASSLGIGGNTEAFF
TRBV5-1	TRBD1	NA	TRBJ2-1	TGCGCCAGCAGCTTGGAGGGAACAGGGGGCAACAATGAGCAGTTCTTC	CASSLEGTGGNNEQFF
TRBV7-2	TRBD1	once	TRBJ1-2	TGTGCCAGCAGCCTAGGGACAGGGTCGGGCTATGGCTACACCTTC	CASSLGTGSGYGYTF
TRBV14	TRBD2	NA	TRBJ2-2	TGTGCCAGCAGCCGAGCGGGATTCACCGGGGAGCTGTTTTTT	CASSRAGFTGELFF
TRBV15	NA	NA	TRBJ1-1	TGTGCCACCAGCCCCCGTGGGGGGAGAGGTTTTAACACTGAAGCTTTCTTT	CATSPRGGRGFNTEAFF
TRBV30	TRBD1	NA	TRBJ2-7	TGTGCCTGGTCCCGCGGACAGGGGTTCTACGAGCAGTACTTC	CAWSRGQGFYEQYF
TRBV7-3	NA	NA	TRBJ2-6	TGTGCCAGCAGCTTAGGTCCTCCTGCGAGCTCTGGGGCCAACGTCCTGACTTTC	CASSLGPPASSGANVLTF
TRBV10-3	TRBD1	NA	TRBJ1-4	TGTGCCATCAGTCCGGGACAGAGGGATGAAAAACTGTTTTTT	CAISPGQRDEKLFF
TRBV27	NA	NA	TRBJ2-7	TGTGCCAGCAGTTTGGGGGCTGACTACGAGCAGTACTTC	CASSLGADYEQYF
TRBV6-5	NA	NA	TRBJ1-2	TGTGCCAGCAGTTACTCTTTCGCAGGCATCGGCTATGGCTACACCTTC	CASSYSFAGIGYGYTF
TRBV28	TRBD1	NA	TRBJ2-7	TGTGCCAGCAGTCCCCCCGGGACAGGGAAGTACGAGCAGTACTTC	CASSPPGTGKYEQYF
TRBV30	NA	once	TRBJ2-5	TGTGCCTGGAGCTGGTTCTACCCGAGGACGACAGTAGACCAAGAGACCCAGTACTTC	CAWSWFYPRTTVDQETQYF
TRBV5-4	NA	NA	TRBJ1-1	TGTGCCAGCAGCGCCCAGTCCCGGGTGAACACTGAAGCTTTCTTT	CASSAQSRVNTEAFF
TRBV2	NA	NA	TRBJ2-1	TGTGCCAGCAGTTCCCGGGACGCGAGGGGGGAGCAGTTCTTC	CASSSRDARGEQFF
TRBV9	TRBD1	NA	TRBJ2-2	TGTGCCAGCAGCGCCCGACAGGGGGGAGTAACCGGGGAGCTGTTTTTT	CASSARQGGVTGELFF
TRBV7-2	TRBD2	NA	TRBJ2-1	TGTGCCAGCAGCTTAATTGCGGGAGGGACGACCTACAATGAGCAGTTCTTC	CASSLIAGGTTYNEQFF
TRBV19	NA	NA	TRBJ1-1	TGTGCCAGTAGTCTTGTCCCCAGGGGCCCTGAAGCTTTCTTT	CASSLVPRGPEAFF
TRBV30	TRBD1	NA	TRBJ2-7	TGTGCCTGGAGTGTACAGACAGGGCCCTTGGCCGAGCAGTACTTC	CAWSVQTGPLAEQYF
TRBV10-3	NA	NA	TRBJ1-1	TGTGCCATCAGTGAAAGGGGGGGGGACACTGAAGCTTTCTTT	CAISERGGDTEAFF
TRBV18	NA	NA	TRBJ1-1	TGTGCCAGCTCACCAACGTCAGGGGCGAAGGCTGAAGCTTTCTTT	CASSPTSGAKAEAFF
TRBV29-1	NA	NA	TRBJ2-1	TGCAGCGTTGAAAGGAGCTCCTACAATGAGCAGTTCTTC	CSVERSSYNEQFF
TRBV5-1	NA	NA	TRBJ1-1	TGCGCCAGCAGTTTAGGGCAGGGTGGCACTGAAGCTTTCTTT	CASSLGQGGTEAFF
TRBV5-1	NA	NA	TRBJ2-1	TGCGCCAGCAGCTTGGGGCAGGGGATGGATGAGCAGTTCTTC	CASSLGQGMDEQFF
TRBV6-1	TRBD1	NA	TRBJ1-1	TGTGCCAGCAGCCAAGGGACAGGGTTGAGTACTGAAGCTTTCTTT	CASSQGTGLSTEAFF
TRBV6-6	NA	NA	TRBJ2-7	TGTGCCAGCAGTCAAGGGGTCAACTCCTACGAGCAGTACTTC	CASSQGVNSYEQYF
TRBV10-2	NA	NA	TRBJ1-1	TGCGCCAGCAGTGAGTGGGGGGGGGAGAACACTGAAGCTTTCTTT	CASSEWGGENTEAFF
TRBV5-1	TRBD2	NA	TRBJ2-3	TGCGCCAGCAGCTTGGTGCCGGGACTAGCGGACACAGATACGCAGTATTTT	CASSLVPGLADTDTQYF
TRBV27	TRBD2	NA	TRBJ2-7	TGTGCCAGCAGCGGACTAGCGCGTACCTACGAGCAGTACTTC	CASSGLARTYEQYF
TRBV13	TRBD1	NA	TRBJ1-1	TGTGCCAGCAGCTCCGCTCTACAGGGGGCGCGAACTGAAGCTTTCTTT	CASSSALQGARTEAFF
TRBV30	NA	NA	TRBJ1-2	TGTGCCTGCAGCCGAACAGCGGGACTCTTC	CACSRTAGLF
TRBV7-9	TRBD1	few	TRBJ1-2	TGTGCCAGCAGCTCAGCCCGGGGACAGGGGGCCTCTGGCTACACCTTC	CASSSARGQGASGYTF
TRBV6-5	TRBD1	NA	TRBJ2-5	TGTGCCAGCAGTTACGGGGACAGGGGGCTTTTAGGGGGTAAGTACTTC	CASSYGDRGLLGGKYF
TRBV7-9	TRBD2	NA	TRBJ2-3	TGTGCCAGCAGCTCTAACGATCCCTCCGGGACTAGCGTCACAGATACGCAGTATTTT	CASSSNDPSGTSVTDTQYF
TRBV5-1	NA	NA	TRBJ1-5	TGCGCCAGCAGCTTTACAGGCGGCAATCAGCCCCAGCATTTT	CASSFTGGNQPQHF
TRBV11-2	TRBD2	NA	TRBJ2-5	TGTGCCAGCAGCTTAGATCTAAGGCCGACTAGCGGGAGGGCCATAGAGACCCAGTACTTC	CASSLDLRPTSGRAIETQYF
TRBV28	NA	NA	TRBJ2-7	TGTGCCAGCAGCCTTACCTACGAGCAGTACTTC	CASSLTYEQYF
TRBV7-3	NA	NA	TRBJ2-2	TGTGCCAGCAGCCCGGGAAGTCGGACGAACACCGGGGAGCTGTTTTTT	CASSPGSRTNTGELFF
TRBV11-2	TRBD2	NA	TRBJ2-7	TGTGCCAGCAGCTTAGCCCCAATAGCGGGATTAGGTGAGCAGTACTTC	CASSLAPIAGLGEQYF
TRBV28	NA	NA	TRBJ2-7	TGTGCCAGCAGCTTCCGGGTGATGTACGAGCAGTACTTC	CASSFRVMYEQYF
TRBV7-3	TRBD1	NA	TRBJ1-1	TGTGCCAGCAGCTCCCAGATAATTGGACAGGGGAACACTGAAGCTTTCTTT	CASSSQIIGQGNTEAFF
TRBV19	TRBD2	NA	TRBJ2-1	TGTGCCAGTAGTAAGACTAGCGGTACGTATGGTGGTGAGCAGTTCTTC	CASSKTSGTYGGEQFF
TRBV2	NA	NA	TRBJ2-7	TGTGCCAGCAGTGAGCAGTACGAGCAGTACTTC	CASSEQYEQYF
TRBV7-8	NA	NA	TRBJ1-3	TGTGCCAGCAGCTTAGAGGGGTACGGAAACACCATATATTTT	CASSLEGYGNTIYF
TRBV30	NA	few	TRBJ2-7	TGTGCCTGGAGTGGGACGGGAGTTAACCACGAGCAGTACTTC	CAWSGTGVNHEQYF
TRBV19	TRBD2	once	TRBJ2-2	TGTGCCAGTAGTCCCCCCCCCGGGAGGCCTAACACCGGGGAGCTGTTTTTT	CASSPPPGRPNTGELFF
TRBV18	TRBD2	NA	TRBJ2-1	TGTGCCAGCTCACCTTTATTAGCGGGAGTGGAGAATGAGCAGTTCTTC	CASSPLLAGVENEQFF
TRBV7-9	TRBD1	NA	TRBJ1-5	TGTGCCAGCAGCTTTGGGGACAGGGGAGTAGGGCAGCCCCAGCATTTT	CASSFGDRGVGQPQHF